A single sample gave rise to the 20 T cell receptor beta chains below, sequenced in a study of graft-versus-host responses after intestinal transplantation. The table came from immunoSEQ multiplex PCR; TCRdb's copy has only in-frame clones and leaves some out. The sample carries fewer than 95,000 clones, approximately 94% recorded once. For these TCRs, the target antigens are not known. Sequencing used unstimulated CD4+ T cells sorted from spleen or lymph node cells, obtained before transplant. These receptors were obtained from a human donor who was the organ donor for an intestinal transplant.

The rearrangement links TRBV28 to TRBJ2-5; 7 nucleotides line up with TRBD2. The J call may be mistaken, given a closer DNA end match to TRBJ2-7. The CDR3 has 16 amino acids. The germline V gene has CDR1 MDHEN and CDR2 SYDVKM. The chain's CDR3 is CASSSGEGRSVYEQYF. In DNA, the CDR3 is TGTGCCAGCAGTTCGGGGGAGGGCAGGTCGGTCTACGAGCAGTACTTC.

This sequence joins TRBV19 and TRBJ1-5; perhaps TRBD1 as D (5 bases). The CDR3 has 12 amino acids. Trimming took 10 bases from V and 6 from J, leaving 13 bases between them. Per germline, CDR1 LNHDA and CDR2 SQIVND (reference sequence). The CDR3 bases are TGTGCCACCGAAGGGGTAGGTCAGCCCCAGCATTTT. Translated: CATEGVGQPQHF.

The chain combines TRBV30 with TRBJ1-5; D ambiguous. From germline, CDR1 is GTSNPN and CDR2 SVGIG (reference sequence). This CDR3 has 13 residues. Trimming removed 3 bases from V and 7 bases from J, with 13 bases in between. CDR3 amino acids: CAWSQIPRQPQHF. CDR3 DNA sequence: TGTGCCTGGAGCCAAATTCCCCGCCAGCCCCAGCATTTT.

This chain connects TRBV5-1 to TRBJ2-5; D unresolved. Germline CDR1 reads SGHRS; CDR2 reads YFSETQ. The CDR3 contains 12 residues. Deletions cut 0 bases from V and 5 bases from J, with 5 bases between. CDR3 coding DNA: TGCGCCAGCAGCTTGGATCCGGAGACCCAGTACTTC. Its translation: CASSLDPETQYF.

Comment on this clone: This same CDR3 is encoded by further DNA sequences in the sample. The chain uses TRBV28 and TRBJ2-7; 8 bases are a match to TRBD1. V shed 6 bases, J shed 2 bases, and the junction held 9 bases outside the gene matches. This CDR3 comprises 15 residues. The germline V gene has CDR1 MDHEN and CDR2 SYDVKM. The CDR3 DNA follows: TGTGCCAGCAGCTTACCTTGGACAGGGACCTACGAGCAGTACTTC. Its protein product is CASSLPWTGTYEQYF.

This clone was seen only once. The chain uses TRBV6-5 and TRBJ1-2; no definite D call. CDR3 size: 15 residues. The V end was cut by 5 bases, the J end by 0 bases, with 13 bases between. Germline V lookup: CDR1 MNHEY, CDR2 SVGAGI. In DNA, the CDR3 is TGTGCCAGCAGTCCCGGGCAGGCAGCTAACTATGGCTACACCTTC. It translates to CASSPGQAANYGYTF.

This clone was counted once. The rearrangement uses TRBV18 and TRBJ1-1, with a possible D match to TRBD1 (6 bases). The CDR3 is made up of 15 amino acids. Trimming removed 0 bases at V and 4 bases at J, with 12 bases between. Germline V gene data show CDR1 as KGHSH and CDR2 as LQKENI. CDR3 protein: CASSPPGAQGTEAFF. In nucleotides, the CDR3 is TGTGCCAGCTCACCACCGGGGGCCCAGGGCACTGAAGCTTTCTTT.

J is TRBJ2-7 and V is TRBV6-6, with 7 bases identical to TRBD1. Germline CDR1 and CDR2: MNHNY and SVGAGI (reference sequence). The CDR3 extends over 16 amino acids. Losses at the gene ends were 5 bases for V and 2 bases for J; bases not matched to a gene: 12. For the CDR3, the DNA is TGTGCCAGCAGTACAACCCCGGGACAGAGAACCTACGAGCAGTACTTC. Amino acid sequence: CASSTTPGQRTYEQYF.

This clone came up a few times. This chain joins TRBV27 and TRBJ2-7; 8 bases agree with TRBD1. CDR3 length: 18 amino acids. Looked up from germline, CDR1 is MNHEY and CDR2 is SMNVEV (reference sequence). Trimming at V came to 5 bases and at J to 4 bases, leaving 19 bases not matched to a gene. CDR3 loop: CASSPQLTPRGRWYEQYF. The DNA of the CDR3 is TGTGCCAGCAGTCCGCAACTAACCCCCAGGGGGCGCTGGTACGAGCAGTACTTC.

The J gene is TRBJ1-1, the V gene TRBV9; no definite D call. The CDR3 is 14 residues long. With 1 base removed from V and 3 bases from J, the gap between germline ends came to 10 bases. The germline gives CDR1 SGDLS, CDR2 YYNGEE. The CDR3 DNA reads as TGTGCCAGCAGCGTATCCAGTTGGTACACTGAAGCTTTCTTT. It encodes CASSVSSWYTEAFF.

The chain joins TRBV2 to TRBJ2-7, with D hard to call. Trimming removed 4 bases at V and 3 bases at J, with 7 bases between. CDR1 is SNHLY, CDR2 FYNNEI, per germline. This CDR3 is built from 12 residues. CDR3 loop: CASSVRIYEQYF. The CDR3 bases are TGTGCCAGCAGTGTTAGGATCTACGAGCAGTACTTC. The variable domain in full, with the rest retrieved from reference TRBV2 and TRBJ2-7, is EPEVTQTPSHQVTQMGQEVILRCVPISNHLYFYWYRQILGQKVEFLVSFYNNEISEKSEIFDDQFSVERPDGSNFTLKIRSTKLEDSAMYFCASSVRIYEQYFGPGTRLTVT.

There are a few counts of this clone. This chain uses TRBV5-1 with TRBJ2-2; tentative D call: TRBD1 (5 bases). The V end lost 3 bases, the J end lost 4 bases, and 16 bases lay between the germline ends. CDR1 is SGHRS and CDR2 is YFSETQ in the germline V gene. The CDR3 contains 16 residues. CDR3 residues: CASSWEGAPGTGELFF. The CDR3 coding sequence is TGCGCCAGCAGCTGGGAAGGGGCCCCTGGCACCGGGGAGCTGTTTTTT.

The chain carries TRBV18 and TRBJ1-2, with D possibly TRBD1 on 5 matching bases. The V end was cut by 4 bases, the J end by 6 bases, with 15 bases between. Germline CDR1 reads KGHSH; CDR2 reads LQKENI. The CDR3 is 14 residues long. Written as DNA, the CDR3 is TGTGCCAGCTCACTCCAGGGATTGGAGGATGGCTACACCTTC. Amino acids: CASSLQGLEDGYTF.

The rearrangement links TRBV18 to TRBJ1-1, with a possible D match to TRBD1 (5 bases). Trimming took 2 bases from V and 8 from J, leaving 12 bases between them. Germline V gives CDR1 KGHSH, CDR2 LQKENI. This CDR3 has 13 amino acids. DNA of the CDR3: TGTGCCAGCTCACCATTCTTTCAGGGAGAAGCTTTCTTT. This sequence encodes CASSPFFQGEAFF.

The gene calls are TRBV11-3 and TRBJ1-2; D might be TRBD1 (5 bases). The CDR3 runs 14 residues. In germline, CDR1 is SGHNT, CDR2 YENEEA. V was cut by 0 bases and J by 4 bases, with 9 bases left in between. This CDR3 reads CASSLDRQSYGYTF. The DNA for the CDR3 is TGTGCCAGCAGCTTAGATCGACAGAGCTATGGCTACACCTTC.

Notes on this clone: In the same sample, other DNA sequences code for this CDR3. The V gene is TRBV11-2, the J gene TRBJ2-5; no clear D gene. Germline lookup yields CDR1 SGHAT and CDR2 FQNNGV. The V end lost 1 base, the J end lost 1 base, and 4 bases lay between the germline ends. CDR3 length equals 13 residues. The CDR3 DNA is TGTGCCAGCAGCTTAGGGATCCAAGAGACCCAGTACTTC. Its translation is CASSLGIQETQYF.

The V call is TRBV28, the J call TRBJ2-7; 11 bases agree with TRBD1. The junction had 10 bases not matched to a gene; V was cut back by 7 bases and J by 2 bases. In germline, CDR1 is MDHEN, CDR2 SYDVKM. There are 16 residues in the CDR3. This chain's CDR3 is CASTDIPGQGAYEQYF. In nucleotides, the CDR3 is TGTGCCAGCACCGATATACCGGGACAGGGGGCCTACGAGCAGTACTTC.

V and J are TRBV14 and TRBJ1-2, with D possibly being TRBD1 (5 bases). Germline V gene sequence: CDR1 SGHDN, CDR2 FVKESK. The CDR3 totals 16 residues. Between the trimmed V and J ends, which lost 0 bases and 5 bases, there was a span of 16 bases. DNA for the CDR3: TGTGCCAGCAGCCAAGATCTCGCAGGGAGGAATTATGGCTACACCTTC. It yields the protein CASSQDLAGRNYGYTF.

The V and J genes are TRBV2 and TRBJ1-5; D is perhaps TRBD1 (6 bases). V lost 4 bases to trimming and J lost 7 bases, with 14 bases between them. Germline V lookup: CDR1 SNHLY, CDR2 FYNNEI. The CDR3 contains 14 residues. CDR3 nucleotides: TGTGCCAGCAGTGGAGGGGGTTCCAGCCAGCCCCAGCATTTT. This codes for CASSGGGSSQPQHF.

CDR3 in DNA: TGCGCCAGCCGATTACCTCGAGGGACCCCGGAGGACGGCATCCAAGAGACCCAGTACTTC. Its translation is CASRLPRGTPEDGIQETQYF. V usage is TRBV10-1 and J usage is TRBJ2-5; D assignment may be TRBD1 or TRBD2 (5 bases each). The CDR3 consists of 20 residues. Germline V gene sequence: CDR1 WNHNN, CDR2 SYGVQD (reference sequence). The ends were cut back, 8 bases at V and 1 base at J, with 32 bases in the middle.